The sequence of this TCR beta chain was determined in a study of control samples from healthy donors and cancer patients. Profiled with immunoSEQ multiplex PCR; TCRdb holds only in-frame clones, not every one. The sample lists 20,000 to 30,000 clones; roughly 93% were seen once. The CDR3 consists of 12 residues. Deletions cut 5 bases from V and 10 bases from J, with 12 bases between. The germline gives CDR1 MNHEY, CDR2 SVGAGI. The source material was PBMCs. This chain connects TRBV6-5 to TRBJ2-1; D possibly corresponds to TRBD2 (5 bases). The TCR sequence derives from a man aged 50-59 years with lung cancer. CDR3 sequence reads: CASSPLAGEQFF. The CDR3 bases are TGTGCCAGCAGTCCCCTGGCGGGCGAGCAGTTCTTC.